This T cell receptor beta chain originates from a study of T cell repertoires and leukemia-associated antigens. Findings and limits, study-wide: Whether expanded clones are antigen-specific and functional remains untested.

The ends were cut back, 2 bases at V and 16 bases at J, with 15 bases in the middle. The length of the CDR3 is 12 residues. Germline V gene sequence: CDR1 LNHDA, CDR2 SQIVND (reference sequence). TCRdb re-analysed the 5' RACE reads in MiXCR, keeping a single row per CDR3 protein. The sample yields around 14,000 distinct CDR3 sequences, 30% to 45% seen once. Without fetal bovine serum, CD3+ T cells were rested overnight. This clonotype was seen at least ten times. Its antigen remains unidentified. The specimen sequenced was CD3+ T cells sorted from blood and cultured. The receptor's source is a female donor in good health. The chain recombines TRBV19 with TRBJ2-1; D perhaps matches TRBD2 (5 bases). CDR3: CASSISGLTVFF. Written as DNA, the CDR3 is TGTGCCAGTAGTATATCCGGACTTACAGTATTCTTC.